Listed here are 17 T cell receptor beta chains from one sample, sequenced in a study of T cells after yellow fever vaccination. TCRdb re-called the 5' RACE reads with MiXCR, one entry per CDR3 protein. The table includes 620,000 or so distinct CDR3 sequences, about 12% detected once. The material was PBMCs, obtained on the day of the yellow fever booster vaccination. These receptors all stem from a man under 40 who received the YFV17D yellow fever vaccine.

The rearrangement links TRBV5-4 to TRBJ2-1; maybe TRBD2 (5 bases). Germline V gives CDR1 SGHNT, CDR2 YYREEE (reference sequence). The ends were cut back, 4 bases at V and 4 bases at J, with 18 bases in the middle. The CDR3 totals 16 residues. As DNA, the CDR3 is TGTGCCAGCAGCCTTGTAGTTAGCGCCTTATACAATGAGCAGTTCTTC. Its protein is CASSLVVSALYNEQFF.

This clonotype showed up many times. The chain uses TRBV5-1 and TRBJ2-7; 8 bases are a match to TRBD2. V gave up 4 bases and J gave up 4 bases; unmatched junction bases: 10. CDR3 length: 15 amino acids. Germline V gives CDR1 SGHRS, CDR2 YFSETQ. The CDR3 nucleotides read TGCGCCAGCAGCGGTGGGAGGACTAGCAATTACGAGCAGTACTTC. Protein sequence: CASSGGRTSNYEQYF. The complete variable domain, with remaining parts taken from reference TRBV5-1 and TRBJ2-7, reads KAGVTQTPRYLIKTRGQQVTLSCSPISGHRSVSWYQQTPGQGLQFLFEYFSETQRNKGNFPGRFSGRQFSNSRSEMNVSTLELGDSALYLCASSGGRTSNYEQYFGPGTRLTVT.

This clonotype was seen more than once but under ten times. V usage is TRBV12-3 or TRBV12-4 and J usage is TRBJ1-1; the D gene is possibly TRBD1 (5 bases). The CDR3 covers 14 residues. V lost 5 bases and J lost 6, with 16 bases in between. The CDR3 sequence: CASSPRGTSAEAFF. The CDR3, as DNA: TGTGCCAGCAGTCCCCGGGGCACGAGCGCTGAAGCTTTCTTT.

This clonotype was seen more than once but under ten times. The chain links TRBV5-1 to TRBJ2-3; perhaps TRBD1 as D (5 bases). The germline CDR1 and CDR2 sequences are SGHRS and YFSETQ. Trimming shortened V by 1 base and J by 5 bases, and 11 bases separated the two germline ends. The CDR3 is 14 amino acids. CDR3 loop: CASSLSGSKDTQYF. DNA of the CDR3: TGCGCCAGCAGCTTGTCAGGGTCTAAAGATACGCAGTATTTT. The entire variable domain, with the rest obtained from reference TRBV5-1 and TRBJ2-3, is as follows: KAGVTQTPRYLIKTRGQQVTLSCSPISGHRSVSWYQQTPGQGLQFLFEYFSETQRNKGNFPGRFSGRQFSNSRSEMNVSTLELGDSALYLCASSLSGSKDTQYFGPGTRLTVL.

This clonotype was recorded at least ten times. The chain uses TRBV6-2 or TRBV6-3 and TRBJ2-1, with a weak D call TRBD1 (7 bases). Trimming pared 6 bases from V and 0 bases from J, leaving 15 bases between. The CDR3 sequence is 16 residues long. Per the germline V gene, CDR1 is MNHEY and CDR2 is SVGEGT. CDR3 DNA: TGTGCCAGCAGCTCCTCTCAGGGGGGCTCCTACAATGAGCAGTTCTTC. Translated, it gives CASSSSQGGSYNEQFF.

This clonotype has just a few counts. The genes are TRBV5-1 and TRBJ2-5, with 7 bases lining up with TRBD1. Germline assignment: CDR1 SGHRS and CDR2 YFSETQ. The V gene end was trimmed by 4 bases and the J gene end by 1 base; junction bases not matched to a gene: 7. The CDR3 consists of 15 residues. For the CDR3, the DNA is TGCGCCAGCAGCGGACCGACAGGGCGCCAAGAGACCCAGTACTTC. Translated, it gives CASSGPTGRQETQYF.

This clonotype was seen more than once but under ten times. The chain employs TRBV14 and TRBJ2-5, with 10 nucleotides matching TRBD1. This CDR3 contains 16 residues. Germline V gene data show CDR1 as SGHDN and CDR2 as FVKESK. With V trimmed by 2 bases and J by 5 bases, 8 bases remained unmatched. The CDR3 region has the DNA TGTGCCAGCAGCCAACTTCCGGGACAGGGGCCCGAGACCCAGTACTTC. This gives the protein CASSQLPGQGPETQYF.

This clonotype was counted between two and nine times. The gene calls are TRBV7-9 and TRBJ1-3, with 7 bases lining up with TRBD1. The CDR3 sequence is 15 residues long. The J segment lost 1 base and the V segment lost 6 bases, leaving 6 bases of the junction unmatched. CDR1 SEHNR and CDR2 FQNEAQ come from the germline V gene (reference sequence). The CDR3 nucleotides are TGTGCCAGCAGTTTTGACAGGGTTTCTGGAAACACCATATATTTT. This gives the protein CASSFDRVSGNTIYF.

The rearrangement links TRBV5-6 to TRBJ2-1; no clear D. V was trimmed by 7 bases and J by 9 bases, leaving 11 bases between them. The germline gives CDR1 SGHDT, CDR2 YYEEEE. This CDR3 spans 11 amino acids. CDR3 sequence (DNA): TGTGCCAGCTCCCAAATCCGTGAGCAGTTCTTC. Translating gives CASSQIREQFF.

The CDR3 spells CSATGQGVNTEAFF. In DNA, the CDR3 is TGCAGTGCTACGGGACAGGGGGTGAACACTGAAGCTTTCTTT. This chain joins TRBV20-1 and TRBJ1-1, with 11 bases that match TRBD1. V trimming: 4 bases; J trimming: 0 bases; junction bases outside the gene matches: 1. In germline, CDR1 is DFQATT, CDR2 SNEGSKA (reference sequence). The CDR3 is 14 residues long.

This clonotype has only a few counts. J is TRBJ1-6 and V is TRBV9; 7 bases are shared with TRBD1. The V gene end was trimmed by 3 bases and the J gene end by 11 bases; junction bases not matched to a gene: 14. Germline V lookup: CDR1 SGDLS, CDR2 YYNGEE. The CDR3 extends over 16 amino acids. The CDR3 nucleotides read TGTGCCAGCAGCGAGGGGGCCGTGGCGGGTCGGACACCCCTCCACTTT. Its protein product is CASSEGAVAGRTPLHF.

V gene TRBV28 combines with J gene TRBJ2-3; 10 bases line up with TRBD2. The germline V gene has CDR1 MDHEN and CDR2 SYDVKM. J lost 1 base, V lost 4 bases, and 11 bases had no gene match. The CDR3 runs to 18 residues. CDR3 DNA: TGTGCCAGCAGTTCCGGACTAGCGGAAGGGGACGGCACAGATACGCAGTATTTT. It specifies CASSSGLAEGDGTDTQYF.

This clonotype was observed at least ten times. The chain carries TRBV11-2 and TRBJ2-6; TRBD1 might be the D (6 bases). The CDR3 extends over 18 amino acids. The germline V gene encodes CDR1 SGHAT and CDR2 FQNNGV. V lost 5 bases and J 2 bases, leaving 19 bases between the germline ends. CDR3 residues: CASSERGTPRTGANVLTF. The CDR3 region has the DNA TGTGCCAGCAGCGAGAGGGGGACCCCGAGGACTGGGGCCAACGTCCTGACTTTC.

This rearrangement joins TRBV4-3 to TRBJ2-4, with a weak D call TRBD2 (5 bases). Germline lookup yields CDR1 LGHNA and CDR2 YSLEER. CDR3 length: 18 residues. V shed 4 bases and J shed 0 bases, with 19 bases lying between them. CDR3 loop: CASSLLRGGGLAKNIQYF. In DNA, the CDR3 is TGCGCCAGCAGCCTACTACGTGGTGGCGGACTAGCCAAAAACATTCAGTACTTC.

The chain carries TRBV5-1 and TRBJ2-1; D remains unclear. The CDR3 sequence is 15 residues long. Trimming removed 0 bases at V and 9 bases at J, with 16 bases between. From germline, CDR1 is SGHRS and CDR2 YFSETQ. DNA for the CDR3: TGCGCCAGCAGCTTGGTGGATAGACGAGTGACTGAGCAGTTCTTC. Translating gives CASSLVDRRVTEQFF.

This clonotype appeared a few times. This chain uses TRBV20-1 with TRBJ1-3; 7 bases are shared with TRBD1. The J segment lost 2 bases and the V segment lost 5 bases, leaving 0 bases of the junction unmatched. The CDR3 contains 12 residues. CDR1 is DFQATT, CDR2 SNEGSKA, per germline (reference sequence). This CDR3 reads CSAGQAGNTIYF. The CDR3 region has the DNA TGCAGTGCTGGACAGGCTGGAAACACCATATATTTT.

This clonotype was seen only a few times. At one boundary the junction diverges from the germline segment, which might be a read error. The chain carries TRBV7-7 and TRBJ2-1, with a weak D call TRBD1 (5 bases). The CDR3 is 10 residues long. Germline CDR1 is SSHAT and CDR2 is FNYEAQ (reference sequence). This CDR3 reads CASRYPLGLF. The CDR3, as DNA: TGTGCTAGCAGGTATCCCCTGGGGCTCTTC.